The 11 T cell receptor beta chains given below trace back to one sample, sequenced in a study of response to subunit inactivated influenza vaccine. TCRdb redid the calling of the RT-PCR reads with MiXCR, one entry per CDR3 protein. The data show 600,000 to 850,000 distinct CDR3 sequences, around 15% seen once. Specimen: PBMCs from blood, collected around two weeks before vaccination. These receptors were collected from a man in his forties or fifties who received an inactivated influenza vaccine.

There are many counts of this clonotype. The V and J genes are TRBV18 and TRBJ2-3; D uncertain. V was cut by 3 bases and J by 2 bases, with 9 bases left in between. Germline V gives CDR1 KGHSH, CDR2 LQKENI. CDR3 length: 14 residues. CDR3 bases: TGTGCCAGCTCACCTCGGCGGACCACAGATACGCAGTATTTT. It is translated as CASSPRRTTDTQYF.

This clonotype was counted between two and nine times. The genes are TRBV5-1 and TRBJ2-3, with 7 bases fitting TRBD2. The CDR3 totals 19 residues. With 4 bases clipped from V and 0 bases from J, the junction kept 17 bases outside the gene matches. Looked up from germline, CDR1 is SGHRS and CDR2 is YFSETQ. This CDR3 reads CASSPGLGGTTLSTDTQYF. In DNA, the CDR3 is TGCGCCAGCAGCCCCGGGTTAGGCGGGACTACCCTTAGCACAGATACGCAGTATTTT.

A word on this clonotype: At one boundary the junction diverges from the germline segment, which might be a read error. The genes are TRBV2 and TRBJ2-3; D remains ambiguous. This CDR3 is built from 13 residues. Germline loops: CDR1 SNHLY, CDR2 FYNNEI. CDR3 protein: CASSEWATDTEYF. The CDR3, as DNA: TGTGCCAGCAGTGAGTGGGCCACAGATACGGAGTATTTT.

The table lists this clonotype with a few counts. In DNA form, the CDR3 reads TGTGCCACCAGCGGAAAAACGCCGGGACTAGCGGAAGAGACCCAGTACTTC. As protein: CATSGKTPGLAEETQYF. The chain couples TRBV15 to TRBJ2-5, with TRBD2 identical over 11 bases. The V segment lost 5 bases and the J segment 3 bases; nucleotides outside the gene matches: 11. Germline V gene data show CDR1 as LNHNV and CDR2 as YYDKDF (reference sequence). This CDR3 is built from 17 residues.

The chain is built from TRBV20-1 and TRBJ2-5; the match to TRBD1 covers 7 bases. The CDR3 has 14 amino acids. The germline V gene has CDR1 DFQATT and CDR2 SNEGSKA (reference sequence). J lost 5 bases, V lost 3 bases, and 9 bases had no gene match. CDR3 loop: CSASKITGEETQYF. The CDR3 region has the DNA TGCAGTGCTAGTAAAATTACAGGGGAGGAGACCCAGTACTTC.

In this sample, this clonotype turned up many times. CDR3 amino acids: CSARDKTITYEQYF. The CDR3 region has the DNA TGCAGTGCTAGAGATAAAACGATTACCTACGAGCAGTACTTC. This chain uses TRBV20-1 with TRBJ2-7; no clear D. Between the trimmed V and J ends, which lost 0 bases and 2 bases, there was a span of 11 bases. CDR3 length equals 14 residues. Looked up from germline, CDR1 is DFQATT and CDR2 is SNEGSKA (reference sequence).

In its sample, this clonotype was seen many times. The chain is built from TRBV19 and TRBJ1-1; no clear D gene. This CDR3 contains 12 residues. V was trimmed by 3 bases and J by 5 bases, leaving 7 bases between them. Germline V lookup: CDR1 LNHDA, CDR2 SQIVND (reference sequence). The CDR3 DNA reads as TGTGCCAGTAGTATCGGTAATACTGAAGCTTTCTTT. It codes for CASSIGNTEAFF.

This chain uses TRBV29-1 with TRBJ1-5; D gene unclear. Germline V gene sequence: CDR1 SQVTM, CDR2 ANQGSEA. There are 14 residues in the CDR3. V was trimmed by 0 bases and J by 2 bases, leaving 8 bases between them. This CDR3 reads CSVEDRGGNQPQHF. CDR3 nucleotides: TGCAGCGTTGAAGATCGTGGGGGCAATCAGCCCCAGCATTTT.

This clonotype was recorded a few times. In DNA, the CDR3 is TGTGCCAGCAGCCAGAAAAGGGAGTCCACAGATACGCAGTATTTT. This translates into CASSQKRESTDTQYF. The rearrangement uses TRBV14 and TRBJ2-3, with D possibly matching TRBD2 (5 bases). Germline-derived CDR1 and CDR2 are SGHDN and FVKESK. The V gene lost 3 bases and the J gene lost 2 bases, with 12 bases spanning the gap. The CDR3 has 15 residues.

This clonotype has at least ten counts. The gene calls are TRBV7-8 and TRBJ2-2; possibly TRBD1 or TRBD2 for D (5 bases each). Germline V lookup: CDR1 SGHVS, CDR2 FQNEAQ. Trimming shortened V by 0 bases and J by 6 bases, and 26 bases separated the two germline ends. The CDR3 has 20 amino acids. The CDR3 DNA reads TGTGCCAGCAGCTTAGCGAATCTTGAGGGTTTAGGCCGGGGACCCGGGGAGCTGTTTTTT. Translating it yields CASSLANLEGLGRGPGELFF.

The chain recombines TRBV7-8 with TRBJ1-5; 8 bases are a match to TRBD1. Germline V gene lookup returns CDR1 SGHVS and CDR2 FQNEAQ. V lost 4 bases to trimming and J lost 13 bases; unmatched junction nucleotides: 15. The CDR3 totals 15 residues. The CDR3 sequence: CASSYGQNSGGRQHF. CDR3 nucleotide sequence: TGTGCCAGCAGCTACGGACAAAATTCAGGGGGCCGGCAGCATTTT.